This entry lists 26 T cell receptor beta chains sequenced from one sample in a study of tumor and adjacent non-tumor tissue in lung cancer. This sample's RNA came from whole unsorted tissue. Three rounds of nested PCR, following a modified ARM-PCR protocol, produced the TCRbeta library. One entry per CDR3 protein results from TCRdb running MiXCR on the multiplex PCR reads. The table lists under 140,000 distinct CDR3 sequences, approximately 80% of them singletons. The sequenced material came from lung tumor tissue. These receptors were taken from a man in his 70s with non-small cell lung cancer.

As to this clonotype: Likely a read error: the CDR3 ends without its conserved phenylalanine or tryptophan. The DNA is omitted, as the CDR3 cannot be located on it reliably, and the CDR3 follows TCRdb's listing. The chain recombines TRBV7-9 with TRBJ2-7. CDR1 SEHNR and CDR2 FQNEAQ come from the germline V gene (reference sequence). Both ends counted, the CDR3 spans 14 residues. CDR3 amino acids: CASSLVSRSYEQHS.

V is TRBV5-6 and J is TRBJ2-7; D might be TRBD1 or TRBD2, each matching 5 bases. The CDR3 has 10 residues. Germline assignment: CDR1 SGHDT and CDR2 YYEEEE. The CDR3 spells CASTMGEQYV. The CDR3 region has the DNA TGTGCCAGCACCATGGGGGAGCAATATGTC.

This clonotype came up once. A read error may account for a junction end that differs from germline. The J gene is TRBJ1-2, the V gene TRBV6-5; TRBD1 matches at 8 bases. The germline gives CDR1 MNHEY, CDR2 SVGAGI. This CDR3 has 14 amino acids. CDR3 loop: CAISRAGQAYDYTF. DNA of the CDR3: TGTGCCATTAGTAGAGCGGGACAGGCCTATGACTACACCTTC.

A remark on this clonotype: The junction and the germline gene differ at one end; a read error may be behind it. V is TRBV12-3 or TRBV12-4 and J is TRBJ1-1, with 7 positions matching TRBD1. This CDR3 spans 16 amino acids. CDR3 sequence (DNA): TGTGCCAGCTGTTTCTACAGAGACAGGGAGAGAACTGAAGCTTTCTTT. Its translation: CASCFYRDRERTEAFF.

Turning to this clonotype: Sequence at one end of the junction differs from germline and may be a read error. This chain links TRBV29-1 with TRBJ1-2; maybe TRBD1 (6 bases). The CDR3 loop spans 13 amino acids. The germline V gene has CDR1 SQVTM and CDR2 ANQGSEA. CDR3 loop: CNVPQTGAYGYTF. Here the CDR3 DNA reads TGCAACGTTCCCCAGACAGGAGCCTATGGCTACACCTTC.

Details on this clonotype: A much larger clone is a single base away; this may be a read error. The rearrangement uses TRBV9 and TRBJ2-7; the D gene is possibly TRBD1 (6 bases). The V end was cut by 2 bases, the J end by 8 bases, with 17 bases between. Looked up from germline, CDR1 is SGDLS and CDR2 is YYNGEE. The CDR3 contains 14 residues. CDR3 sequence: CASSVSGNRDQQYF. For the CDR3, the DNA is TGTGCCAGCAGCGTCTCAGGGAACAGGGACCAGCAGTACTTC.

This clonotype was counted a single time. One end of the junction varies from germline; a read error may be responsible. This CDR3 is CASNYPIGPTLPGELFF. The CDR3 DNA sequence: TGTGCCAGCAATTACCCAATAGGGCCCACTCTGCCCGGGGAGCTGTTTTTT. This sequence joins TRBV6-2 or TRBV6-3 and TRBJ2-2; D gene unclear. CDR1 MNHEY and CDR2 SVGEGT come from the germline V gene. The CDR3 has 17 amino acids.

A note on this clonotype: The junction does not match germline at one end; this may be a read error. The chain links TRBV11-2 to TRBJ1-1; maybe TRBD1 (6 bases). This CDR3 is built from 13 residues. CDR1 and CDR2 (germline): SGHAT, FQNNGV. The CDR3 protein is CDSNLGTSDRPFF. The CDR3 DNA sequence: TGTGACAGCAACTTAGGGACATCCGACAGACCTTTCTTT.

The J gene is TRBJ2-6, the V gene TRBV5-1; D may be TRBD1 (5 bases). The CDR3 extends over 16 amino acids. Between the trimmed V and J ends, which lost 0 bases and 14 bases, there was a span of 21 bases. Germline assignment: CDR1 SGHRS and CDR2 YFSETQ. The CDR3 is CASSLGSGSGANILTF. DNA for the CDR3: TGCGCCAGCAGCTTGGGATCAGGGTCTGGGGCCAATATCCTGACTTTC.

Remarks on this clonotype: An end of the junction differs from the germline gene, which may be a read error. V gene TRBV29-1 combines with J gene TRBJ2-7, with 7 bases aligning to TRBD2. CDR1 is SQVTM and CDR2 is ANQGSEA in the germline V gene. The CDR3 loop spans 15 amino acids. CDR3 nucleotide sequence: TGCAGCCTTGACAAACGCGGGAGTACGCCTTACGAGCAGTACTTC. This translates into CSLDKRGSTPYEQYF.

Points on this clonotype: The CDR3 end shows no conserved phenylalanine or tryptophan, and so a read error is likely. This chain uses TRBV6-5 with TRBJ1-2; D may be TRBD1 (5 bases). Germline V gives CDR1 MNHEY, CDR2 SVGAGI. Deletions cut 6 bases from V and 3 bases from J, with 17 bases between. The CDR3 consists of 15 residues. CDR3 sequence reads: CASSHCGGRDYGYTL. CDR3 sequence (DNA): TGTGCCAGCAGCCACTGTGGGGGGAGGGACTATGGCTACACCTTA.

The J gene is TRBJ1-2, the V gene TRBV11-2, with D unresolved. Germline V gene data show CDR1 as SGHAT and CDR2 as FQNNGV. The CDR3 runs to 12 residues. Trimming left V 5 bases short and J 7 bases short, with 11 bases between. CDR3 sequence (DNA): TGTGCCAGCAGCGTTGAGCAGAGTGGCTACACCTTC. It encodes CASSVEQSGYTF. The full variable domain, with the rest looked up from reference TRBV11-2 and TRBJ1-2, is EAGVAQSPRYKIIEKRQSVAFWCNPISGHATLYWYQQILGQGPKLLIQFQNNGVVDDSQLPKDRFSAERLKGVDSTLKIQPAKLEDSAVYLCASSVEQSGYTFGSGTRLTVV.

In regard to this clonotype: The junction differs from germline at one of its ends, possibly a read error. The chain has TRBV11-2 and TRBJ2-7; 9 bases are a match to TRBD1. Germline V gene lookup returns CDR1 SGHAT and CDR2 FQNNGV. The length of the CDR3 is 14 residues. CDR3 loop: CASSSQGARDEHYF. The CDR3 DNA reads as TGTGCCAGCAGCTCACAGGGGGCGCGGGACGAGCATTACTTC. Complete variable domain (other parts from reference TRBV11-2 and TRBJ2-7): EAGVAQSPRYKIIEKRQSVAFWCNPISGHATLYWYQQILGQGPKLLIQFQNNGVVDDSQLPKDRFSAERLKGVDSTLKIQPAKLEDSAVYLCASSSQGARDEHYFGPGTRLTVT.

This clonotype has ten or more counts. The chain recombines TRBV5-6 with TRBJ2-7, with D perhaps given as TRBD1 or TRBD2 (5 bases each). Trimming cost V 2 bases and J 3 bases, with 12 bases left between them. CDR3 length equals 14 residues. CDR1 and CDR2 (germline): SGHDT, YYEEEE. The CDR3 DNA follows: TGTGCCAGCAGCTTCTCCGGGACCGTCTACGAGCAGTACTTC. Protein product: CASSFSGTVYEQYF. Based on the CDR3 plus reference TRBV5-6 and TRBJ2-7, the full variable domain is DAGVTQSPTHLIKTRGQQVTLRCSPKSGHDTVSWYQQALGQGPQFIFQYYEEEERQRGNFPDRFSGHQFPNYSSELNVNALLLGDSALYLCASSFSGTVYEQYFGPGTRLTVT.

A remark on this clonotype: The junction and the germline gene differ at one end; a read error may be behind it. Here the CDR3 reads CASSLRGVLKTSYEEYF. The DNA of the CDR3 is TGTGCCAGCAGCTTAAGGGGGGTCCTCAAGACATCCTACGAGGAGTACTTC. The chain joins TRBV28 to TRBJ2-7; D could derive from TRBD1 or TRBD2 (6 bases each). Looked up from germline, CDR1 is MDHEN and CDR2 is SYDVKM. The CDR3 contains 17 residues.

This clonotype showed up just once. A junction boundary mismatches the germline segment, possibly from a read error. This sequence joins TRBV11-3 and TRBJ1-2; D gene uncertain. The CDR3 totals 13 residues. Looked up from germline, CDR1 is SGHNT and CDR2 is YENEEA. The CDR3 loop reads CASSLLMEYGYTF. The CDR3 DNA is TGTGCTAGCAGTTTACTTATGGAGTATGGCTACACCTTC.

For this clonotype: A much larger clone differs by one base, so this may be a read error. The V call is TRBV20-1, the J call TRBJ2-3, with D maybe TRBD2 (6 bases). The CDR3 consists of 15 residues. CDR1 and CDR2 from the germline V gene are DFQATT and SNEGSKA (reference sequence). V shed 8 bases and J shed 1 base, with 19 bases lying between them. The DNA for the CDR3 is TGCAGTCAGAATTTACCGGGAGTAGGCACAGATACGCAGTATTTT. Translated, it gives CSQNLPGVGTDTQYF.

A remark on this clonotype: In this CDR3 the conserved last residue, phenylalanine or tryptophan, is missing, so a read error is likely. The chain carries TRBV12-3 or TRBV12-4 and TRBJ1-2; 7 nucleotides match TRBD1. This CDR3 is built from 16 residues. The CDR3 sequence: CASSLQRTGWDYDYTL. CDR3 DNA sequence: TGTGCCAGCAGTTTACAAAGGACAGGTTGGGACTATGACTACACCCTC.

The J gene is TRBJ1-5, the V gene TRBV10-2, with D perhaps matching TRBD2 (6 bases). The J call may not be correct, given that the DNA end is closer to TRBJ2-3. The CDR3 totals 16 residues. Germline V gene lookup returns CDR1 WSHSY and CDR2 SAAADI. CDR3: CARKTDGGGSNQPQYF. The CDR3 DNA sequence: TGCGCCAGGAAAACCGACGGGGGTGGTAGCAACCAGCCCCAGTATTTT.

Points on this clonotype: An end of the junction differs from the germline gene, which may be a read error. This chain joins TRBV6-5 and TRBJ2-5; D is possibly TRBD2 (5 bases). The CDR3 has 13 residues. In germline, CDR1 is MNHEY, CDR2 SVGAGI. The CDR3 protein is CASRSTRSETQYF. The CDR3 region has the DNA TGTGCCAGCAGAAGTACTAGATCCGAGACCCAATACTTC.

This clonotype was seen repeatedly, ten times or more. This may be a read error, as it is one base from a much larger clone. The chain uses TRBV29-1 and TRBJ2-3; 8 bases match TRBD2. V gave up 7 bases and J gave up 5 bases; unmatched junction bases: 8. CDR3 length equals 13 residues. Looked up from germline, CDR1 is SQVTM and CDR2 is ANQGSEA. The CDR3 DNA reads TGCAGCGCTGAGGCGGGGGGAAAAGATACGCAGTATTTT. This encodes CSAEAGGKDTQYF.

As concerns this clonotype: Its ends do not fully match the called genes, so a read error is possible. V and J are TRBV5-1 and TRBJ1-1; the D is unclear. The germline V gene encodes CDR1 SGHRS and CDR2 YFSETQ. The CDR3 has 13 residues. The CDR3 loop reads CASGYREATKAFF. The CDR3 DNA reads as TGCGCCAGCGGTTACAGAGAGGCCACTAAAGCTTTCTTT.

For this clonotype: Compared with germline, one end of the junction differs, possibly owing to a read error. This chain links TRBV29-1 with TRBJ1-2; 9 positions agree with TRBD1. The CDR3 is made up of 13 amino acids. Germline V lookup: CDR1 SQVTM, CDR2 ANQGSEA. CDR3 in DNA: TGCAGCGTGGAATATACAGGGGGCAGCGGCTACATCTTC. This translates into CSVEYTGGSGYIF.

Concerning this clonotype itself: A read error may account for a junction end that differs from germline. The CDR3 spells CASNYGIGNYYNEQFF. CDR3 DNA: TGTGCCAGCAATTACGGTATAGGGAATTACTACAATGAGCAGTTCTTC. The chain links TRBV6-5 to TRBJ2-1, with D uncertain. From germline, CDR1 is MNHEY and CDR2 SVGAGI. This CDR3 spans 16 amino acids.

V gene TRBV5-5 combines with J gene TRBJ1-1, with D possibly TRBD1 on 6 matching bases. The CDR3 sequence is 13 residues long. The V gene lost 2 bases and the J gene lost 4 bases, with 9 bases spanning the gap. Germline CDR1 is SGHKS and CDR2 is YYEKEE (reference sequence). CDR3 bases: TGTGCCAGCAGCTTTCAGGGGTCCACTGAAGCTTTCTTT. Its protein product is CASSFQGSTEAFF. The whole variable domain, filled in from reference TRBV5-5 and TRBJ1-1, reads DAGVTQSPTHLIKTRGQQVTLRCSPISGHKSVSWYQQVLGQGPQFIFQYYEKEERGRGNFPDRFSARQFPNYSSELNVNALLLGDSALYLCASSFQGSTEAFFGQGTRLTVV.

The CDR3 region has the DNA TGCGCCAGCAGCCAAGAGCGGACCTATAGCAATCAGCCCCAGTATTTT. Its protein is CASSQERTYSNQPQYF. The rearrangement joins TRBV4-1 to TRBJ1-5; D gene ambiguous. Gene TRBJ2-3 matches the end of the DNA better, so the J call may be wrong. The germline gives CDR1 MGHRA, CDR2 YSYEKL. This CDR3 is built from 16 residues.